The present T cell receptor (beta chain) was sequenced within a study of T cells in Graves' hyperthyroidism and ophthalmopathy. Overall study results and limits: A model using 13 V-J features told ophthalmopathy apart from stable hyperthyroidism.

Disease duration was under 3 months in the ophthalmopathy patients, who also had a Clinical Activity Score of at least 3 and a NOSPECS grade of at least 4. The PBMCs had their origin in 10 ml of fresh peripheral blood. The V gene lost 10 bases and the J gene lost 4 bases, with 11 bases spanning the gap. The CDR3 runs 12 residues. In regard to this clonotype: Its antigen is not identified.

Researchers amplified the TCR beta CDR3 regions from RNA transcripts. In the first-round RT-PCR of the TCR CDR3, the HTBI primer set was used. MiXCR, applied by TCRdb to the multiplex PCR reads, yields one record per CDR3 protein. The sample comprises fewer than 350,000 distinct CDR3 sequences, roughly 19% of which are singletons, and just under 40% rests with the top ten. This clonotype was obtained from a man between 45 and 60 years old with Graves' ophthalmopathy. The source material was blood. The chain joins TRBV12-3 or TRBV12-4 to TRBJ1-5; unclear D gene. Here the CDR3 reads CAIRTGNQPQHF. CDR3 coding DNA: TGTGCCATCCGGACGGGGAATCAGCCCCAGCATTTT.